The 9 T cell receptor beta chains listed next were all sequenced from one sample in a study of shared clonotypes between healthy human individuals. Profiling relied on immunoSEQ multiplex PCR, and the TCRdb table lists in-frame clones only, not all of them. The table lists around 500,000 clones, about three quarters of them singletons. Sequenced material: PBMCs. These receptors originate from a woman aged 40 to 50 in good health. Some clones in this sample may be carry-over from other donors' samples.

The rearrangement links TRBV11-2 to TRBJ2-7; 7 bases align to TRBD2. Germline CDR1 reads SGHAT; CDR2 reads FQNNGV. J gave up 6 bases and V 5 bases, and 4 bases lay outside the gene matches. The CDR3 length is 12 residues. This CDR3 is CASSRRGGEQYF. Here the CDR3 DNA reads TGTGCCAGCAGCCGACGCGGGGGCGAGCAGTACTTC.

This clone appeared once. The rearrangement uses TRBV4-1 and TRBJ1-1; 7 bases line up with TRBD1. Per the germline V gene, CDR1 is MGHRA and CDR2 is YSYEKL. J gave up 2 bases and V 2 bases, and 8 bases lay outside the gene matches. CDR3 length: 16 amino acids. The CDR3, as DNA: TGCGCCAGCAGCCAAACACCCCGGACAGGAAACACTGAAGCTTTCTTT. Amino acid sequence: CASSQTPRTGNTEAFF.

This clone was seen more than once but under ten times. The rearrangement joins TRBV7-2 to TRBJ2-7, with 7 bases that match TRBD2. Germline CDR1 SGHTA, CDR2 FQGNSA. CDR3 length: 14 amino acids. J was trimmed by 7 bases and V by 5 bases; bases with no gene match: 11. The CDR3 DNA reads as TGTGCCAGCAGCCGCTTGGGAGGGAATTTAGAGCAGTACTTC. Protein sequence: CASSRLGGNLEQYF.

The rearrangement links TRBV27 to TRBJ2-7; tentative D call: TRBD2 (6 bases). The CDR3 has 16 amino acids. Trimming took off 5 bases at V and 0 bases at J, with 17 bases between the two ends. Germline loops: CDR1 MNHEY, CDR2 SMNVEV (reference sequence). The CDR3 here is CASSPYSGTRSYEQYF. CDR3 in DNA: TGTGCCAGCAGTCCATATAGCGGAACTCGCTCCTACGAGCAGTACTTC.

This clone was detected many times. Different DNA sequences within this sample yield the same CDR3. J is TRBJ2-7 and V is TRBV6-5; TRBD1 might be the D (6 bases). Germline CDR1 and CDR2: MNHEY and SVGAGI. The CDR3 contains 15 residues. Trimming removed 0 bases from V and 3 bases from J, with 12 bases in between. DNA for the CDR3: TGTGCCAGCAGTTACTCGTTTTGGGGGCACTACGAGCAGTACTTC. Its translation: CASSYSFWGHYEQYF.

About this clone itself: Being one base from a much bigger clone, this may be a read error. Other DNA sequences within the sample encode an identical CDR3. The rearrangement joins TRBV15 to TRBJ1-1; D is possibly TRBD1 (6 bases). Germline CDR1 reads LNHNV; CDR2 reads YYDKDF (reference sequence). The ends were cut back, 4 bases at V and 3 bases at J, with 12 bases in the middle. The CDR3 has 14 amino acids. The CDR3, as DNA: TGTGCCACCAGCACCGGCAGGGGCGACACTGAAGCTTTCTTT. It translates to CATSTGRGDTEAFF.

The J gene is TRBJ2-2, the V gene TRBV11-2; D unclear. The germline V gene has CDR1 SGHAT and CDR2 FQNNGV. The CDR3 contains 13 residues. Trimming pared 2 bases from V and 5 bases from J, leaving 6 bases between. The CDR3 protein is CASSLYGTGELFF. CDR3 nucleotide sequence: TGTGCCAGCAGCTTATACGGAACCGGGGAGCTGTTTTTT.

The chain is built from TRBV10-3 and TRBJ2-5; D possibly corresponds to TRBD2 (6 bases). Per the germline V gene, CDR1 is ENHRY and CDR2 is SYGVKD. The V and J ends lost 2 bases and 5 bases respectively, with 9 bases between them. This CDR3 spans 13 amino acids. The CDR3 sequence is CAISELGSETQYF. In DNA, the CDR3 is TGTGCCATCAGTGAGCTCGGGAGTGAGACCCAGTACTTC.

Only a few counts were recorded for this clone. The rearrangement joins TRBV29-1 to TRBJ2-3, with D possibly TRBD1 on 6 matching bases. V dropped 2 bases and J dropped 6 bases, with 15 bases sitting between them. The CDR3 covers 14 residues. Per the germline V gene, CDR1 is SQVTM and CDR2 is ANQGSEA. The CDR3 DNA reads as TGCAGCGTTGAAACAGGGCCGGAAAGGGATACGCAGTATTTT. It encodes CSVETGPERDTQYF.